This T cell receptor (beta chain) stems from a study of T-cell memory formation after mild COVID-19. Trimming shortened V by 0 bases and J by 5 bases, and 11 bases separated the two germline ends. This CDR3 comprises 15 residues. CDR1 is SGHKS, CDR2 YYEKEE, per germline (reference sequence). In TCRdb, the 5' RACE reads were re-called with MiXCR into one record per CDR3 protein. The data contain under 300,000 distinct CDR3 sequences, 8.5% to 9.5% of them singletons. Sequencing was done on a sample of PBMCs or a T cell subset sorted from them (not recorded which). The V call is TRBV5-5, the J call TRBJ2-2; possibly TRBD1 for D (6 bases). This TCR was recovered from a man aged 18 to 35 who had mild COVID-19 (a few samples of this study predate the infection). Cell type and time point are not known. CDR3 sequence (DNA): TGTGCCAGCAGCTTGGTGGCAGGGGTTACCGGGGAGCTGTTTTTT. Amino acid sequence: CASSLVAGVTGELFF. The entire variable domain, with the rest obtained from reference TRBV5-5 and TRBJ2-2, is as follows: DAGVTQSPTHLIKTRGQQVTLRCSPISGHKSVSWYQQVLGQGPQFIFQYYEKEERGRGNFPDRFSARQFPNYSSELNVNALLLGDSALYLCASSLVAGVTGELFFGEGSRLTVL.